Sequencing of this T cell receptor beta chain was carried out in a study of cytomegalovirus exposure and HLA in healthy donors. Broader study findings: Analysis performed later showed TCR beta chains linked to HLA being more clonally expanded than equally common others. According to reports, the classifier identified cytomegalovirus status with high specificity and sensitivity.

The PCR used 60 Vbeta and 13 Jbeta primers. Per the original data handling: Unique TCR beta chains totaled 65 million to 95 million in a later count, with roughly 11 million of them shared. Sequenced by immunoSEQ multiplex PCR; TCRdb stores in-frame clones only, minus some. The DNA gave D and trimming, while V, J and clone size come from that table. The top ten hold about 0.29% of the sample, which has roughly 290,000 clones, roughly 80% seen once. Points on this clone: Its matching antigen is unknown.

Germline CDR1 is SGHTA and CDR2 is FQGNSA. The ends lost 6 bases at V and 11 bases at J; junction bases unmatched: 10. The CDR3 totals 13 residues. The sequenced material came from PBMCs. The chain employs TRBV7-2 and TRBJ1-1, with 9 bases that match TRBD1. This TCR was sampled from a girl aged 2 to 9 in good health and CMV-seronegative. The CDR3: CASSFDRGREAFF. CDR3 nucleotide sequence: TGTGCCAGCAGTTTCGACAGGGGGAGGGAGGCTTTCTTT.